The sample holds a few counts of the clone carrying this T cell receptor (beta chain). Its antigen is currently unknown. The data belong to a study of response to subunit inactivated influenza vaccine. General observations from the study: The authors put forward the suggestion that each seasonal influenza vaccination may bring in only a limited number of new T cells.

Each CDR3 protein gets one entry after TCRdb re-called the RT-PCR reads with MiXCR. The sample lists around 790,000 distinct CDR3 sequences; about 20% were seen once. This CDR3 has 12 amino acids. The ends lost 0 bases at V and 13 bases at J; junction bases unmatched: 2. Germline loops: CDR1 SGHVS, CDR2 FQNEAQ. The source is a man between 45 and 60 years old who received an inactivated influenza vaccine. This specimen consisted of PBMCs from blood, obtained 4 to 6 days after vaccination. The rearrangement links TRBV7-8 to TRBJ2-1, with TRBD2 matching 8 bases. CDR3 amino acids: CASSLAGLVQFF. Here the CDR3 DNA reads TGTGCCAGCAGCTTAGCGGGACTAGTACAGTTCTTC.